The 4 T cell receptor beta chains listed next were all sequenced from one sample in a study of CD8+ T cells in alopecia areata. RNA extraction and reverse transcription yielded cDNA as sequencing template. Some clones are missing from TCRdb's copy, which holds only in-frame ones; the method was immunoSEQ multiplex PCR. This sample has 200,000 or so clones, with more than 55% found just once. Sample: CD8+ T cells sorted from blood. These TCRs come from a human donor in good health.

The V call is TRBV7-3, the J call TRBJ2-7, with 9 bases identical to TRBD1. With V trimmed by 3 bases and J by 1 base, 10 bases remained unmatched. The CDR3 is 17 residues long. Germline lookup yields CDR1 SGHTA and CDR2 FQGTGA. The CDR3, as DNA: TGTGCCAGCAGCTTGGGCACAGGGGGCATCAATTCCTACGAGCAGTACTTC. Encoded protein: CASSLGTGGINSYEQYF. Full variable domain (rest looked up from reference TRBV7-3 and TRBJ2-7): GAGVSQTPSNKVTEKGKYVELRCDPISGHTALYWYRQSLGQGPEFLIYFQGTGAADDSGLPNDRFFAVRPEGSVSTLKIQRTERGDSAVYLCASSLGTGGINSYEQYFGPGTRLTVT.

A few counts support this clone. The chain links TRBV11-2 to TRBJ2-1, with 9 bases aligning to TRBD2. The CDR3 sequence is 16 residues long. The J segment lost 9 bases and the V segment lost 0 bases, leaving 9 bases of the junction unmatched. Germline loops: CDR1 SGHAT, CDR2 FQNNGV. CDR3 in DNA: TGTGCCAGCAGCTTAGACCGGGCGGGGGGGCAACTTGAGCAGTTCTTC. This codes for CASSLDRAGGQLEQFF.

The chain joins TRBV9 to TRBJ2-1, with 7 bases matching TRBD2. This CDR3 contains 12 residues. V shed 3 bases and J 10 bases; nucleotides not matched to a gene: 4. The germline CDR1 and CDR2 sequences are SGDLS and YYNGEE. The CDR3 sequence is CASSGSGPEQFF. As DNA, the CDR3 is TGTGCCAGCAGCGGTAGCGGGCCCGAGCAGTTCTTC.

V is TRBV2 and J is TRBJ2-5; 15 bases align to TRBD2. The germline V gene encodes CDR1 SNHLY and CDR2 FYNNEI. Germline trimming cut 8 bases from V and 5 bases from J; bases unmatched to any gene: 6. The CDR3 is 15 residues long. The CDR3 protein is CASWTSGGARETQYF. The DNA for the CDR3 is TGTGCCAGCTGGACTAGCGGGGGGGCCCGGGAGACCCAGTACTTC.